This T cell receptor beta chain was found in a study of blood T cell repertoires in COVID-19. For the study at large: Sites across the United States, Italy and Spain contributed samples from acute and convalescent COVID-19. Sample material is recorded as cDNA or gDNA derived from T cells, B-cell-depleted T cells, or PBMCs.

The CDR3 contains 14 residues. Germline loops: CDR1 GTSNPN, CDR2 SVGIG (reference sequence). V lost 4 bases to trimming and J lost 4 bases, with 16 bases between them. Original methodology: Counts of nucleated cells, estimated from reference gene primer amplification, were obtained. The assay was immunoSEQ multiplex PCR, and TCRdb's table has in-frame clones only and misses some. V, J and clone size are those of that table, while D and trimming were read from the DNA. The sample yields 250,000 or so clones, roughly 86% seen once. The V gene is TRBV30, the J gene TRBJ1-2; D might be TRBD1 (5 bases). The sequence was obtained from a man between 35 and 55 years old with active or convalescent COVID-19. The source material was peripheral blood. CDR3: CAWTRDYLTYGYTF. CDR3 bases: TGTGCCTGGACCCGGGACTACTTAACCTATGGCTACACCTTC.